This TCR beta chain emerged from a study of shared clonotypes between healthy human individuals. A deep-level run was used for the assay. An even split of each subset's genomic DNA across several immunoSEQ plates was performed. The repertoire was sequenced with immunoSEQ multiplex PCR; TCRdb's copy has only in-frame clones and lacks some. This table holds about 470,000 clones, around 75% found once. CDR3 size: 15 residues. With 1 base removed from V and 1 base from J, the gap between germline ends came to 10 bases. CDR1 and CDR2 (germline): SGDLS, YYNGEE. Sequencing was carried out using PBMCs. The chain is built from TRBV9 and TRBJ2-3; tentative D call: TRBD2 (6 bases). The sequence was obtained from a woman aged 40 to 50 in good health. Some clones in this sample may be carry-over from other donors' samples. The CDR3 sequence: CASSVKEGRTDTQYF. The CDR3 region has the DNA TGTGCCAGCAGCGTAAAGGAGGGTCGCACAGATACGCAGTATTTT. Looking up the rest from reference TRBV9 and TRBJ2-3 gives the full variable domain: DSGVTQTPKHLITATGQRVTLRCSPRSGDLSVYWYQQSLDQGLQFLIQYYNGEERAKGNILERFSAQQFPDLHSELNLSSLELGDSALYFCASSVKEGRTDTQYFGPGTRLTVL.